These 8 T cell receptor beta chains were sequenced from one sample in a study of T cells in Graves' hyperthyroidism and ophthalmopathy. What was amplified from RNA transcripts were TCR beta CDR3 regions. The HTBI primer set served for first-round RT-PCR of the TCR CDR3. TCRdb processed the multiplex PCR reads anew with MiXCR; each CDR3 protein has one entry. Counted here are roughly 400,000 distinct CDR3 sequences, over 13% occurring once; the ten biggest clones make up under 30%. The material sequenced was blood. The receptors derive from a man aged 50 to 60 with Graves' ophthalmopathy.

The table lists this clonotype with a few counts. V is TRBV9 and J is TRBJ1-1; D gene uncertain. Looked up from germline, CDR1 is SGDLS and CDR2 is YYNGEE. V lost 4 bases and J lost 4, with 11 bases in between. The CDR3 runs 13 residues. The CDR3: CASSSEEGTEAFF. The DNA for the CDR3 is TGTGCCAGCAGCTCGGAGGAGGGCACTGAAGCTTTCTTT. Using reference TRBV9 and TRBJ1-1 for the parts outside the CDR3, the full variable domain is DSGVTQTPKHLITATGQRVTLRCSPRSGDLSVYWYQQSLDQGLQFLIQYYNGEERAKGNILERFSAQQFPDLHSELNLSSLELGDSALYFCASSSEEGTEAFFGQGTRLTVV.

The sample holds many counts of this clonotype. The CDR3 here is CASSFDRTSEAFF. In DNA, the CDR3 is TGTGCCAGCAGCTTTGACAGGACGTCTGAAGCTTTCTTT. The rearrangement joins TRBV7-3 to TRBJ1-1, with a possible D match to TRBD1 (6 bases). This CDR3 contains 13 residues. Germline V CDR1 and CDR2: SGHTA, FQGTGA. The V end was cut by 3 bases, the J end by 6 bases, with 11 bases between.

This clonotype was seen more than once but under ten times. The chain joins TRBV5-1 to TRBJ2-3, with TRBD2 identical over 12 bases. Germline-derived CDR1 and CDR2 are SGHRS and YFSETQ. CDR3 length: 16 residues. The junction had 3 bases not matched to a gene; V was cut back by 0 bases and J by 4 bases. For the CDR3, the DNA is TGCGCCAGCAGCTTGGCTAGCGGGAGGGCCGCAGATACGCAGTATTTT. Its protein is CASSLASGRAADTQYF.

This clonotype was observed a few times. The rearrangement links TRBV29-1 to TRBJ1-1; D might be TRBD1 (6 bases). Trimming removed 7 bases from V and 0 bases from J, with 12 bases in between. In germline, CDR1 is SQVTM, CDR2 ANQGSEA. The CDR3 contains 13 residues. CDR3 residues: CSAVTGLNTEAFF. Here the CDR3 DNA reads TGCAGCGCGGTAACAGGGCTGAACACTGAAGCTTTCTTT.

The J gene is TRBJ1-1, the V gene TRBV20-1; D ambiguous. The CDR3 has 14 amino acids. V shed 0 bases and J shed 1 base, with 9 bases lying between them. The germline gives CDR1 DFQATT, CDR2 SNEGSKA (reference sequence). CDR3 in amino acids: CSARDFRRNTEAFF. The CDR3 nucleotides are TGCAGTGCTAGAGATTTCAGACGGAACACTGAAGCTTTCTTT.

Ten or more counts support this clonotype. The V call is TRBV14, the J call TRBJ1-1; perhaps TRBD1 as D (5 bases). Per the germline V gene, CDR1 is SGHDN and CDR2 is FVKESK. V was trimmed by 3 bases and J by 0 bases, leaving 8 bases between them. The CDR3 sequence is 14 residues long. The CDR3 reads CASSHMTVNTEAFF. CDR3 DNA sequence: TGTGCCAGCAGCCACATGACAGTGAACACTGAAGCTTTCTTT.

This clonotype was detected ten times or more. The CDR3 region has the DNA TGTGCCAGCAGCGCCGGACCCGGGGAGCTGTTTTTT. This codes for CASSAGPGELFF. The V call is TRBV2, the J call TRBJ2-2; D is undetermined. The germline V gene encodes CDR1 SNHLY and CDR2 FYNNEI. The CDR3 extends over 12 amino acids. Trimming left V 6 bases short and J 6 bases short, with 8 bases between.

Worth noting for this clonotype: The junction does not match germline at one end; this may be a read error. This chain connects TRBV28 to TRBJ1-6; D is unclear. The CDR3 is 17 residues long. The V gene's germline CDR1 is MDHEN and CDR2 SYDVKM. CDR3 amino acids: CASNLMRAGAYNSPLHF. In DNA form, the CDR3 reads TGTGCCAGCAATTTAATGAGGGCTGGCGCCTATAATTCACCCCTCCACTTT. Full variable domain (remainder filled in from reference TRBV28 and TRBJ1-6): DVKVTQSSRYLVKRTGEKVFLECVQDMDHENMFWYRQDPGLGLRLIYFSYDVKMKEKGDIPEGYSVSREKKERFSLILESASTNQTSMYLCASNLMRAGAYNSPLHFGNGTRLTVT.